The TCR beta chain under discussion was sequenced for a study of blood T cells in healthy people across ages. A second PCR, run for roughly 7 to 12 cycles, used a sample-barcoded 5' primer plus a J-beta primer mix. Each of the cDNA molecules was tagged by a template-switch adaptor with 12 random nucleotides. One entry per CDR3 protein, called by TCRdb with MiXCR from the 5' RACE reads. The data show around 850,000 distinct CDR3 sequences, around 36% seen once. The trim removed 0 bases at V and 2 bases at J, leaving 3 bases unmatched. CDR3 length equals 17 residues. Germline values: CDR1 SGHTA, CDR2 FQGNSA.

Sequenced input: blood. This TCR was sampled from a man younger than 35 in good health. The V call is TRBV7-2, the J call TRBJ2-2, with 10 bases identical to TRBD1. CDR3 in amino acids: CASSLAWTGGNTGELFF. The CDR3 DNA sequence: TGTGCCAGCAGCTTAGCTTGGACAGGGGGAAACACCGGGGAGCTGTTTTTT.